This T cell receptor beta chain was observed in a study of cytomegalovirus exposure and HLA in healthy donors. Study in general: Among the roughly 430 genotyped donors, less than 85% were placed in the Caucasian-associated ancestry cluster.

With 60 Vbeta and 13 Jbeta primers, the PCR was carried out. TCRdb's table, derived via immunoSEQ multiplex PCR, lists solely in-frame clones and lacks some. Altogether 130,000 or so clones are present, 75% to 80% being singletons, with the ten largest covering around 5.8%. This CDR3 has 14 residues. Deletions cut 9 bases from V and 1 base from J, with 15 bases between. Germline V CDR1 and CDR2: WNHNN, SYGVQD (reference sequence). This sequence originates from a woman between 40 and 55 years old in good health and CMV-seronegative. This sequence joins TRBV10-1 and TRBJ1-1, with D tentatively TRBD1 (5 bases). Specimen: PBMCs. The DNA of the CDR3 is TGCGCCAGGACAGAAATCGCTGAGAACACTGAAGCTTTCTTT. This translates into CARTEIAENTEAFF.